The T cell receptor (beta chain) under discussion was sequenced for a study of shared clonotypes between healthy human individuals. This clone has only a few counts. The sample holds other DNA sequences that translate to the same CDR3. Libraries were prepared by immunoSEQ multiplex PCR; TCRdb keeps only in-frame clonotypes and omits some of them. The data contain roughly 510,000 clones, about 79% of them singletons. The V and J ends lost 5 bases and 2 bases, in that order; junction bases with no gene match: 5. The V gene's germline CDR1 is SGHAT and CDR2 FQNNGV. The CDR3 has 14 amino acids. This sequence joins TRBV11-2 and TRBJ2-5; 7 bases are a match to TRBD1. Material: PBMCs. The TCR comes from a middle-aged woman in good health. Some clones in this sample may be carry-over from other donors' samples. The CDR3 spells CASSPGGRQETQYF. In nucleotides, the CDR3 is TGTGCCAGCAGCCCAGGGGGTCGGCAAGAGACCCAGTACTTC.